The 14 T cell receptor beta chains in this list originate from one sample, sequenced in a study of CD8 T cells in ankylosing spondylitis. TCRdb reanalysed the 5' RACE reads using MiXCR and keeps one entry per CDR3 protein. The data hold around 160,000 distinct CDR3 sequences, with approximately 10% observed a single time. Sequencing was done on a sample of blood, either unsorted or a sorted T cell fraction (not recorded which). The receptors here all came from a male donor with ankylosing spondylitis or in good health (not recorded which).

This clonotype was recorded at least ten times. DNA for the CDR3: TGCGCCAGCAGCTTGGGGGAATTCTCCTACAATGAGCAGTTCTTC. It yields the protein CASSLGEFSYNEQFF. This chain links TRBV5-1 with TRBJ2-1; D gene unclear. Trimming took off 0 bases at V and 0 bases at J, with 7 bases between the two ends. From germline, CDR1 is SGHRS and CDR2 YFSETQ. The CDR3 runs to 15 residues.

Remarks on this clonotype: One junction end does not reproduce the germline sequence, and a read error may be involved. DNA of the CDR3: TGTGCCAGCAGTGAGTCCCCTAGCGGGGCGAACACAAATACGCAGTATTTT. Amino acid sequence: CASSESPSGANTNTQYF. The chain recombines TRBV25-1 with TRBJ2-3, with TRBD2 matching 9 bases. CDR1 MGHDK and CDR2 SYGVNS come from the germline V gene. The CDR3 is 17 residues long.

At least ten counts were recorded for this clonotype. J is TRBJ2-1 and V is TRBV29-1, with D possibly TRBD2 on 6 matching bases. The V and J ends lost 6 bases and 8 bases respectively, with 20 bases between them. Germline V lookup: CDR1 SQVTM, CDR2 ANQGSEA. The CDR3 spans 14 residues. CDR3 coding DNA: TGCAGCGTCGTGCCCGTGGGACTGAGCGATGAGCAGTTCTTC. Translation: CSVVPVGLSDEQFF.

In this sample, this clonotype turned up many times. The CDR3 region is CASKQDGLSEQFF. In DNA form, the CDR3 reads TGTGCCAGCAAGCAGGACGGCCTGAGTGAGCAGTTCTTC. J is TRBJ2-1 and V is TRBV12-3 or TRBV12-4; D remains ambiguous. The CDR3 runs to 13 residues. Between the trimmed V and J ends, which lost 7 bases and 9 bases, there was a span of 16 bases.

This clonotype was observed at least ten times. The chain couples TRBV19 to TRBJ2-7, with TRBD1 matching over 9 bases. The V and J ends lost 9 bases and 5 bases, in that order; junction bases with no gene match: 2. The CDR3 contains 11 residues. Germline loops: CDR1 LNHDA, CDR2 SQIVND (reference sequence). The CDR3 is CASRTGDEQYF. In DNA, the CDR3 is TGTGCCAGCAGGACAGGGGACGAGCAGTACTTC.

The V and J genes are TRBV20-1 and TRBJ2-1, with D maybe TRBD2 (6 bases). This CDR3 contains 15 residues. The V and J ends lost 3 bases and 1 base respectively, with 13 bases between them. Germline CDR1 is DFQATT and CDR2 is SNEGSKA (reference sequence). CDR3: CSASTREWSYNEQFF. The CDR3 DNA is TGCAGTGCTAGTACCCGGGAGTGGTCCTACAATGAGCAGTTCTTC.

V and J are TRBV5-1 and TRBJ2-6; D is possibly TRBD1 or TRBD2 (5 bases each). CDR3 length equals 18 residues. The V end lost 4 bases, the J end lost 0 bases, and 17 bases lay between the germline ends. Germline CDR1 SGHRS, CDR2 YFSETQ. CDR3: CASSRRPGTSSGANVLTF. CDR3 DNA: TGCGCCAGCAGCAGGAGGCCCGGGACCAGCTCTGGGGCCAACGTCCTGACTTTC.

This clonotype has only a few counts. The genes are TRBV14 and TRBJ1-6, with D perhaps matching TRBD1 (6 bases). CDR3 length: 14 residues. The V and J ends lost 4 bases and 11 bases respectively, with 15 bases between them. The germline V gene encodes CDR1 SGHDN and CDR2 FVKESK. CDR3 sequence (DNA): TGTGCCAGCAGCCTGACAGGAACCAACCCACCCCTCCACTTT. Translation gives CASSLTGTNPPLHF.

The chain recombines TRBV7-8 with TRBJ1-2; D unresolved. This CDR3 region has 16 residues. Germline V gene sequence: CDR1 SGHVS, CDR2 FQNEAQ. V lost 2 bases, J lost 6 bases, and 19 bases lay in between. The CDR3 here is CASSLSRGGALHGYTF. DNA of the CDR3: TGTGCCAGCAGCTTAAGTCGAGGAGGAGCCTTGCATGGCTACACCTTC.

The CDR3 DNA reads as TGTGCCAGCAGCCGCGGGAGCGGACAAGAGACCCAGTACTTC. Amino acid sequence: CASSRGSGQETQYF. The chain is built from TRBV7-2 and TRBJ2-5; TRBD2 agrees at 7 bases. The CDR3 covers 14 residues. Germline V gene lookup returns CDR1 SGHTA and CDR2 FQGNSA. V gave up 5 bases and J gave up 2 bases; unmatched junction bases: 5.

The chain uses TRBV20-1 and TRBJ1-2, with TRBD1 matching over 7 bases. The CDR3 is 16 amino acids. Germline CDR1 reads DFQATT; CDR2 reads SNEGSKA (reference sequence). V trimming: 3 bases; J trimming: 8 bases; junction bases outside the gene matches: 18. The CDR3 bases are TGCAGTGCTAGTCCCCCAGGCAGGGGGGCTTTTCGGGGCTACACCTTC. Its protein is CSASPPGRGAFRGYTF.

This clonotype was observed at least ten times. The chain employs TRBV5-1 and TRBJ2-4; no definite D call. Germline CDR1 is SGHRS and CDR2 is YFSETQ. This CDR3 spans 13 amino acids. V was pared by 0 bases and J by 1 base, with 2 bases between. The CDR3 sequence is CASSLEAKNIQYF. The CDR3 DNA is TGCGCCAGCAGCTTGGAGGCCAAAAACATTCAGTACTTC.

This clonotype was detected ten times or more. The chain combines TRBV12-3 or TRBV12-4 with TRBJ2-5; 8 bases line up with TRBD1. This CDR3 has 15 residues. Trimming at V came to 4 bases and at J to 3 bases, leaving 7 bases not matched to a gene. CDR3 sequence (DNA): TGTGCCAGCAGTTCCGACAGGGGACAAGAAGAGACCCAGTACTTC. Translating it yields CASSSDRGQEETQYF.

This clonotype was seen many times. The V gene is TRBV12-3 or TRBV12-4, the J gene TRBJ2-7, with D perhaps TRBD1 (5 bases). This CDR3 spans 14 amino acids. With 3 bases removed from V and 2 bases from J, the gap between germline ends came to 11 bases. The CDR3 region is CASSFSQGTYEQYF. The CDR3 bases are TGTGCCAGCAGTTTTTCGCAGGGAACCTACGAGCAGTACTTC.